The clone carrying this T cell receptor (beta chain) occurred many times. These data originate in a study of T-cell reconstitution after alpha-beta-depleted transplantation in children. Preparation of the TCRbeta library involved a method that used unique molecular identifiers. One entry per CDR3 protein, called by TCRdb with MiXCR from the PCR reads. The data show roughly 500,000 distinct CDR3 sequences, roughly a tenth seen once. Germline loops: CDR1 MDHEN, CDR2 SYDVKM. Deletions cut 2 bases from V and 2 bases from J, with 15 bases between. This CDR3 has 16 amino acids. This clonotype was obtained from a child aged 2-9 years with inherited bone marrow failure, due to receive a stem cell transplant. The genes are TRBV28 and TRBJ2-5, with D perhaps TRBD1 or TRBD2 (5 bases each). This sample comprised PBMCs, obtained before TCRalphabeta/CD19-depleted stem cell transplant. The CDR3 nucleotides are TGTGCCAGCAGTTTAGGATACCTCAGGGAGCAAGAGACCCAGTACTTC. This sequence encodes CASSLGYLREQETQYF.